The 19 T cell receptor beta chains given below trace back to one sample, sequenced in a study of cytomegalovirus exposure and HLA in healthy donors. PCR employed 60 Vbeta and 13 Jbeta primers. Profiled with immunoSEQ multiplex PCR; TCRdb holds only in-frame clones, not every one. The sample contains over 200,000 clones, 70% to 85% of which appear only once. The material sequenced was PBMCs. The receptors derive from a woman in her forties in good health and CMV-seronegative.

The chain couples TRBV4-1 to TRBJ1-1; D gene ambiguous. The CDR3 loop spans 15 amino acids. The V gene's germline CDR1 is MGHRA and CDR2 YSYEKL. V was shortened by 0 bases and J by 5 bases, with 13 bases between the two germline ends. Written as DNA, the CDR3 is TGCGCCAGCAGCCAAGATGACATATGGGCGACTGAAGCTTTCTTT. The encoded protein is CASSQDDIWATEAFF.

The chain is built from TRBV19 and TRBJ2-4; weak D call: TRBD1 (7 bases). V lost 0 bases and J lost 7, with 10 bases in between. CDR3 length equals 14 residues. CDR1 and CDR2 from the germline V gene are LNHDA and SQIVND (reference sequence). The CDR3, as DNA: TGTGCCAGTAGTATAGAGGAGGGGGCTAACATTCAGTACTTC. It translates to CASSIEEGANIQYF.

The genes are TRBV7-9 and TRBJ2-1, with D perhaps TRBD2 (5 bases). From germline, CDR1 is SEHNR and CDR2 FQNEAQ (reference sequence). Trimming removed 4 bases from V and 9 bases from J, with 7 bases in between. The CDR3 contains 11 residues. In DNA form, the CDR3 reads TGTGCCAGCAGCTCTAGCAGTGAGCAGTTCTTC. Amino acids: CASSSSSEQFF.

This sequence joins TRBV5-4 and TRBJ2-1, with D tentatively TRBD2 (5 bases). The V gene lost 5 bases and the J gene lost 7 bases, with 19 bases spanning the gap. Germline-derived CDR1 and CDR2 are SGHNT and YYREEE (reference sequence). The CDR3 sequence is 15 residues long. In nucleotides, the CDR3 is TGTGCCAGCAGTTCTAGCTTCTCACCCCGGAATGAGCAGTTCTTC. Its protein product is CASSSSFSPRNEQFF.

This sequence joins TRBV5-5 and TRBJ1-4; a weak D match, TRBD1 (6 bases). The germline V gene has CDR1 SGHKS and CDR2 YYEKEE (reference sequence). This CDR3 is built from 15 residues. With 4 bases removed from V and 0 bases from J, the gap between germline ends came to 10 bases. The DNA of the CDR3 is TGTGCCAGCAGCCAAGGACAGACAACTAATGAAAAACTGTTTTTT. Its translation: CASSQGQTTNEKLFF. The full variable domain, with the rest looked up from reference TRBV5-5 and TRBJ1-4, is DAGVTQSPTHLIKTRGQQVTLRCSPISGHKSVSWYQQVLGQGPQFIFQYYEKEERGRGNFPDRFSARQFPNYSSELNVNALLLGDSALYLCASSQGQTTNEKLFFGSGTQLSVL.

The gene calls are TRBV6-5 and TRBJ1-5, with no clear D. This CDR3 has 15 amino acids. V shed 6 bases and J shed 2 bases, with 14 bases lying between them. CDR1 is MNHEY, CDR2 SVGAGI, per germline. The CDR3 here is CASSPVDRGNQPQHF. DNA of the CDR3: TGTGCCAGCAGCCCCGTAGATCGGGGCAATCAGCCCCAGCATTTT.

This chain connects TRBV5-4 to TRBJ1-1; D might be TRBD1 (5 bases). The germline V and J ends were trimmed by 3 bases and 2 bases, with 11 bases remaining between them. In germline, CDR1 is SGHNT, CDR2 YYREEE (reference sequence). This CDR3 region has 14 residues. CDR3 bases: TGTGCCAGCAGCTCCGCGGGGGGAAACACTGAAGCTTTCTTT. Translated: CASSSAGGNTEAFF.

This chain uses TRBV5-1 with TRBJ2-5, with 7 nucleotides matching TRBD2. The CDR3 spans 18 residues. After removal of 0 bases from V and 1 base from J, the junction contained 12 bases not matched to a gene. Germline-derived CDR1 and CDR2 are SGHRS and YFSETQ. The CDR3 reads CASSLASGSGYLQETQYF. The CDR3 nucleotides read TGCGCCAGCAGCTTGGCCTCGGGTAGCGGGTATCTCCAAGAGACCCAGTACTTC.

The J gene is TRBJ2-7, the V gene TRBV4-1; 10 bases map to TRBD1. Germline CDR1 and CDR2: MGHRA and YSYEKL. V was pared by 0 bases and J by 2 bases, with 1 base of the junction left unmatched. The CDR3 runs to 15 residues. CDR3 region: CASSQEGTGAYEQYF. The CDR3 DNA sequence: TGCGCCAGCAGCCAAGAAGGGACAGGGGCCTACGAGCAGTACTTC.

The genes are TRBV7-8 and TRBJ1-6; a weak D match, TRBD1 (6 bases). Germline CDR1 is SGHVS and CDR2 is FQNEAQ. Trimming stripped 0 bases from V and 1 base from J, with 13 bases between. The CDR3 is made up of 18 amino acids. The CDR3 region has the DNA TGTGCCAGCAGCTTAGCGCGGGGGGGCTCATCCTATAATTCACCCCTCCACTTT. As protein: CASSLARGGSSYNSPLHF.

The chain combines TRBV5-4 with TRBJ1-1; TRBD1 aligns across 8 bases. Germline V gene data show CDR1 as SGHNT and CDR2 as YYREEE (reference sequence). J gave up 1 base and V 6 bases, and 5 bases lay outside the gene matches. This CDR3 is built from 14 residues. The CDR3 bases are TGTGCCAGCACCGATACAGGGGGGAACACTGAAGCTTTCTTT. This gives the protein CASTDTGGNTEAFF.

V usage is TRBV28 and J usage is TRBJ1-1; 7 bases match TRBD1. Germline CDR1 is MDHEN and CDR2 is SYDVKM. The CDR3 loop spans 15 amino acids. The junction had 11 bases not matched to a gene; V was cut back by 6 bases and J by 4 bases. CDR3 sequence reads: CASSSPDRVGTEAFF. CDR3 bases: TGTGCCAGCAGCTCTCCCGACAGGGTTGGCACTGAAGCTTTCTTT.

CDR3 region: CASSYEGGQMDGYTF. CDR3 DNA: TGTGCCAGCAGTTACGAGGGGGGGCAAATGGATGGCTACACCTTC. J is TRBJ1-2 and V is TRBV6-5; possibly TRBD1 for D (6 bases). The CDR3 totals 15 residues. Trimming pared 2 bases from V and 6 bases from J, leaving 16 bases between. The V gene's germline CDR1 is MNHEY and CDR2 SVGAGI.

The chain links TRBV6-5 to TRBJ1-3; no firm D call. The germline V gene has CDR1 MNHEY and CDR2 SVGAGI. The V end was cut by 5 bases, the J end by 1 base, with 12 bases between. There are 15 residues in the CDR3. CDR3 amino acids: CASSDWATSGNTIYF. The CDR3 coding sequence is TGTGCCAGCAGTGACTGGGCCACATCTGGAAACACCATATATTTT.

Concerning this clone: Other DNA sequences in this sample translate to the same CDR3. The genes are TRBV4-1 and TRBJ1-1; TRBD1 might be the D (5 bases). Trimming removed 4 bases at V and 6 bases at J, with 15 bases between. In germline, CDR1 is MGHRA, CDR2 YSYEKL. The CDR3 spans 14 residues. The CDR3 protein is CASSPPRGGAEAFF. The CDR3, as DNA: TGCGCCAGCAGCCCCCCAAGGGGTGGCGCTGAAGCTTTCTTT.

This chain connects TRBV28 to TRBJ1-2; possible D gene TRBD1, 6 bases. The CDR3 extends over 15 amino acids. In germline, CDR1 is MDHEN, CDR2 SYDVKM. The V end was cut by 8 bases, the J end by 2 bases, with 18 bases between. CDR3 sequence (DNA): TGTGCCAGCCTACAGGGATCCTCTTTCAACTATGGCTACACCTTC. Protein: CASLQGSSFNYGYTF.

The chain recombines TRBV9 with TRBJ2-1; D is possibly TRBD2 (5 bases). The germline V and J ends were trimmed by 1 base and 6 bases, with 14 bases remaining between them. CDR3 length: 15 amino acids. Germline V gene lookup returns CDR1 SGDLS and CDR2 YYNGEE. In nucleotides, the CDR3 is TGTGCCAGCAGCGTATCGTTCAGCCGGGGCAATGAGCAGTTCTTC. This translates into CASSVSFSRGNEQFF.

The CDR3 sequence is CASSPGGLYNEQFF. The CDR3 nucleotides are TGTGCCAGCAGCCCAGGGGGTCTATACAATGAGCAGTTCTTC. The rearrangement links TRBV7-8 to TRBJ2-1; TRBD1 matches at 7 bases. The CDR3 spans 14 residues. V trimming: 5 bases; J trimming: 4 bases; junction bases outside the gene matches: 5. Germline CDR1 SGHVS, CDR2 FQNEAQ.

The sample holds a few counts of this clone. The chain uses TRBV6-6 and TRBJ1-1, with a possible D match to TRBD1 (5 bases). The V end was cut by 5 bases, the J end by 0 bases, with 16 bases between. The CDR3 is 16 residues long. Germline CDR1 MNHNY, CDR2 SVGAGI (reference sequence). CDR3 protein: CASSHKLRGMNTEAFF. Here the CDR3 DNA reads TGTGCCAGCAGTCACAAATTAAGGGGCATGAACACTGAAGCTTTCTTT.